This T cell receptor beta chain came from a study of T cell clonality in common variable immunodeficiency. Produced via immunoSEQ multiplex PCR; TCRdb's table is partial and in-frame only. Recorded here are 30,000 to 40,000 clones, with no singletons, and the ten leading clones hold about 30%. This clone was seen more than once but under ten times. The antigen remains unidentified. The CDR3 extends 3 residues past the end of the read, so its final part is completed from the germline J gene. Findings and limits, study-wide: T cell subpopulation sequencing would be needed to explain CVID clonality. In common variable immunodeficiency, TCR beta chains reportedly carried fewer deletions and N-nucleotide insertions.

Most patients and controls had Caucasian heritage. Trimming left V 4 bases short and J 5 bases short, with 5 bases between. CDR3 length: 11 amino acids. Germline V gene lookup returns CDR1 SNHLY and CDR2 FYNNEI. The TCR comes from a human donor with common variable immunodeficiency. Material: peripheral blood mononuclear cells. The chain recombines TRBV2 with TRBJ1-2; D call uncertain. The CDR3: CASSASYGYTF. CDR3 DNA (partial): TGTGCCAGCAGTGCGTCTTATGGC.